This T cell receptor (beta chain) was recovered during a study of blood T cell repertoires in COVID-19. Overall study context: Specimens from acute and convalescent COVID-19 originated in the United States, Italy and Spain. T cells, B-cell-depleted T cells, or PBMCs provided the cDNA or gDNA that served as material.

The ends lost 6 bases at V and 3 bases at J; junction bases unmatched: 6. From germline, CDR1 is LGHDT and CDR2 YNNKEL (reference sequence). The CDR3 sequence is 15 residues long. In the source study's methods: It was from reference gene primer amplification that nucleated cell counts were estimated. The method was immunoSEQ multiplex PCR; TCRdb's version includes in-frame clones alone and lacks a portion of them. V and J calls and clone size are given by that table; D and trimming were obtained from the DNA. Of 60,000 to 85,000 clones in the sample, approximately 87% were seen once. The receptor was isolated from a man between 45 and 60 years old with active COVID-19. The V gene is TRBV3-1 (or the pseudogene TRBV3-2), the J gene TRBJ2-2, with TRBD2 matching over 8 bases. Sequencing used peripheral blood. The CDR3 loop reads CASRETSGYTGELFF. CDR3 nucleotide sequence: TGTGCCAGCAGGGAAACTAGCGGTTACACCGGGGAGCTGTTTTTT.